This TCR beta chain stems from a study of CD8 T cells in Susac syndrome. When the RNA was reverse transcribed, random hexamers were used with an input of roughly 0.5 to 1 ug. MiXCR, run by TCRdb on the immunoSEQ multiplex PCR reads, gives a single entry per CDR3 protein. The data contain 200,000 to 300,000 distinct CDR3 sequences, 90% to 97% of them singletons. Sequencing input: CD4+ T cells from PBMCs. This receptor was obtained from a human donor with Susac syndrome.

DNA of the CDR3: TGCGCCAGCAGCCCAGGGGGTCGGAGTGCTCGGGGTGAGCAGTTCTTC. Amino acid sequence: CASSPGGRSARGEQFF. This rearrangement joins TRBV4-1 to TRBJ2-1; 7 bases line up with TRBD1. The germline gives CDR1 MGHRA, CDR2 YSYEKL. This CDR3 contains 16 residues. V dropped 4 bases and J dropped 9; count of bases not matched to a gene: 15.